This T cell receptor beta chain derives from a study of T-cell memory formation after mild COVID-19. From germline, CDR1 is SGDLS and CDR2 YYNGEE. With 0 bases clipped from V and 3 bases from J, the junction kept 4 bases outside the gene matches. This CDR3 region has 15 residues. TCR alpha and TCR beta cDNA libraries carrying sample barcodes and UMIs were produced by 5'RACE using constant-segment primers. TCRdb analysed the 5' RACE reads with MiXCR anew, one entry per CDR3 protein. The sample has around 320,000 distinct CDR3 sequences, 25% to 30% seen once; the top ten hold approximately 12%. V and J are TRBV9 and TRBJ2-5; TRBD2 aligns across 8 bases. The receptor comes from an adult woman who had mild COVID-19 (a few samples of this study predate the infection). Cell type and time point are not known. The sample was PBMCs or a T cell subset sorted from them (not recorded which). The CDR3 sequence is CASSVAGTREETQYF. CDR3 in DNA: TGTGCCAGCAGCGTAGCTGGGACTAGGGAAGAGACCCAGTACTTC.